The clone carrying this TCR beta chain was detected ten times or more. Its antigen is as yet unknown. Time point meaning: longitudinal time-point 1 (baseline). Source material was 2 million unsorted PBMCs, stored at -80 °C in RNAlater. This sample is part of a study of neurological immune-mediated disorders. Synthesis of cDNA was performed by 5'RACE using 10-nucleotide random UMIs. Per sequencing run, 15-18 subjects together gave over 160 million TCR-beta sequences. TCRdb re-derived calls from the 5' RACE reads in MiXCR, one entry per CDR3 protein. Of about 49,000 distinct CDR3 sequences in the sample, 8% to 10% were seen once. Germline CDR1 and CDR2: MGHDK and SYGVNS. Between the trimmed V and J ends, which lost 2 bases and 0 bases, there was a span of 6 bases. CDR3 length: 14 residues. Findings and limits, study-wide: Sharing of CDR3 amino acid sequences among expanded clones across subjects was absent, suggesting private repertoires in all groups.

The specimen sequenced was PBMCs. The genes are TRBV25-1 and TRBJ2-3; maybe TRBD2 (5 bases). The sequence was obtained from a woman aged 35 to 49 in good health. CDR3 bases: TGTGCCAGCAGTGAAGAGGGTAGCACAGATACGCAGTATTTT. Protein sequence: CASSEEGSTDTQYF.